Following are 27 T cell receptor beta chains from one sample sequenced in a study of CDR3 diversity in severe acne. TCRdb re-derived calls from the PCR reads in MiXCR, one entry per CDR3 protein. The table has approximately 84,000 distinct CDR3 sequences, around 49% seen once. Sequenced input: blood. Receptors originate from a male donor in good health, without acne.

This rearrangement joins TRBV20-1 to TRBJ1-2, with D possibly TRBD1 on 5 matching bases. The V gene's germline CDR1 is DFQATT and CDR2 SNEGSKA (reference sequence). The CDR3 is made up of 17 amino acids. Trimming took 6 bases from V and 2 from J, leaving 25 bases between them. The DNA of the CDR3 is TGCAGTGCCAGCAGCTTGGCCGAGGGGATGTTCAACTATGGCTACACCTTC. It translates to CSASSLAEGMFNYGYTF.

The rearrangement uses TRBV5-1 and TRBJ2-1; 14 nucleotides line up with TRBD2. The CDR3 spans 16 residues. CDR1 SGHRS and CDR2 YFSETQ come from the germline V gene. V gave up 3 bases and J gave up 8 bases; unmatched junction bases: 7. CDR3 nucleotides: TGCGCCAGCAGCTCGACCGGGACTAGCGGGAGCTATGAGCAGTTCTTC. Translated: CASSSTGTSGSYEQFF.

Comment on this clonotype: No DNA is shown, since the ends of the CDR3 on it are uncertain; the CDR3 is the one TCRdb lists. V gene TRBV19 combines with J gene TRBJ1-2. The CDR3 spans 14 amino acids, including both terminal residues. Germline loops: CDR1 LNHDA, CDR2 SQIVND (reference sequence). The CDR3 loop reads CASSTSGRPSGYTF.

V and J are TRBV29-1 and TRBJ2-5, with 15 positions matching TRBD2. The CDR3 runs to 16 residues. Germline V gene lookup returns CDR1 SQVTM and CDR2 ANQGSEA. The V segment lost 6 bases and the J segment 1 base; nucleotides outside the gene matches: 6. CDR3 sequence reads: CSVWTSGRGPQETQYF. CDR3 coding DNA: TGCAGCGTCTGGACTAGCGGGAGGGGACCCCAAGAGACCCAGTACTTC.

In its sample, this clonotype was seen a few times. The chain uses TRBV6-1 and TRBJ1-5; TRBD1 matches 8 bases. V dropped 7 bases and J dropped 5; count of bases not matched to a gene: 7. Germline CDR1 reads MNHNS; CDR2 reads SASEGT. The CDR3 consists of 14 residues. The CDR3 bases are TGTGCCAGCACTCGGACAGGGAGGTATCAGCCCCAGCATTTT. This gives the protein CASTRTGRYQPQHF.

This clonotype was seen ten or more times. This chain joins TRBV27 and TRBJ2-6; the D is unclear. Deletions cut 6 bases from V and 2 bases from J, with 5 bases between. The V gene's germline CDR1 is MNHEY and CDR2 SMNVEV (reference sequence). The CDR3 totals 13 residues. CDR3 nucleotide sequence: TGTGCCAGCAGGCTTACTGGGGCCAACGTCCTGACTTTC. Amino acids: CASRLTGANVLTF.

This clonotype was seen more than once but under ten times. The V and J genes are TRBV12-3 or TRBV12-4 and TRBJ2-7, with 14 bases fitting TRBD2. Losses at the gene ends were 1 base for V and 3 bases for J; bases not matched to a gene: 5. The CDR3 sequence is 17 residues long. The CDR3 DNA follows: TGTGCCAGCAGTTTAGGGACTAGCGGGAGGACAAACTACGAGCAGTACTTC. This sequence encodes CASSLGTSGRTNYEQYF.

The chain employs TRBV6-6 and TRBJ1-3; D is unresolved. Trimming left V 1 base short and J 0 bases short, with 10 bases between. The CDR3 is made up of 16 amino acids. Per the germline V gene, CDR1 is MNHNY and CDR2 is SVGAGI (reference sequence). The CDR3 is CASSYLHRDSGNTIYF. CDR3 DNA sequence: TGTGCCAGCAGTTACTTACACAGAGACTCTGGAAACACCATATATTTT.

V is TRBV20-1 and J is TRBJ2-5; 16 bases map to TRBD2. This CDR3 is 15 amino acids long. Germline trimming cut 3 bases from V and 3 bases from J; bases unmatched to any gene: 1. From germline, CDR1 is DFQATT and CDR2 SNEGSKA (reference sequence). CDR3 residues: CSARGLAGGKETQYF. The CDR3 DNA is TGCAGTGCTAGGGGACTAGCGGGAGGGAAAGAGACCCAGTACTTC.

This clonotype was recorded at least ten times. The V gene is TRBV3-1, the J gene TRBJ1-2, with a weak D call TRBD1 (5 bases). Germline V CDR1 and CDR2: LGHDT, YNNKEL (reference sequence). This CDR3 region has 14 residues. Deletions cut 1 base from V and 1 base from J, with 7 bases between. CDR3 sequence (DNA): TGTGCCAGCAGCCAAGTAACAGGTAACTATGGCTACACCTTC. Its protein product is CASSQVTGNYGYTF. The whole variable domain, filled in from reference TRBV3-1 and TRBJ1-2, reads DTAVSQTPKYLVTQMGNDKSIKCEQNLGHDTMYWYKQDSKKFLKIMFSYNNKELIINETVPNRFSPKSPDKAHLNLHINSLELGDSAVYFCASSQVTGNYGYTFGSGTRLTVV.

This chain connects TRBV5-4 to TRBJ2-7, with D possibly being TRBD1 (6 bases). CDR1 is SGHNT and CDR2 is YYREEE in the germline V gene (reference sequence). The germline V and J ends were trimmed by 1 base and 7 bases, with 12 bases remaining between them. There are 13 residues in the CDR3. The CDR3 DNA follows: TGTGCCAGCAGCTTGCAGGGGCTGGGGGAGCAGTACTTC. Translated, it gives CASSLQGLGEQYF.

The gene calls are TRBV7-2 and TRBJ2-5, with 10 bases identical to TRBD2. The CDR3 has 17 amino acids. CDR1 is SGHTA, CDR2 FQGNSA, per germline. Trimming at V came to 0 bases and at J to 7 bases, leaving 11 bases not matched to a gene. The CDR3 DNA reads TGTGCCAGCAGCTTAGCGGGGACTAGCGCACGCCCGGGGACCCAGTACTTC. Protein product: CASSLAGTSARPGTQYF.

The chain links TRBV29-1 to TRBJ2-1; D might be TRBD2 (5 bases). V was pared by 6 bases and J by 5 bases, with 8 bases between. CDR1 and CDR2 from the germline V gene are SQVTM and ANQGSEA. The CDR3 contains 11 residues. CDR3 protein: CSVEENNEQFF. The DNA for the CDR3 is TGCAGCGTGGAGGAGAACAATGAGCAGTTCTTC.

This clonotype is categorized as medium-sized. The chain recombines TRBV5-1 with TRBJ2-3; D tentatively fits TRBD1 or TRBD2 (5 bases each). The V end lost 4 bases, the J end lost 1 base, and 10 bases lay between the germline ends. Germline V gives CDR1 SGHRS, CDR2 YFSETQ. CDR3 length: 14 amino acids. This CDR3 is CASSTGRRTDTQYF. The DNA of the CDR3 is TGCGCCAGCAGCACGGGACGACGCACAGATACGCAGTATTTT.

The V call is TRBV5-4, the J call TRBJ2-7; 11 bases are shared with TRBD2. The length of the CDR3 is 16 residues. Germline CDR1 reads SGHNT; CDR2 reads YYREEE (reference sequence). Trimming cost V 2 bases and J 4 bases; bases outside gene matches: 8. The DNA for the CDR3 is TGTGCCAGCAGCTTTATACTAGCGGGAGCCAGTTACGAGCAGTACTTC. It yields the protein CASSFILAGASYEQYF.

The rearrangement uses TRBV7-9 and TRBJ1-5, with 7 bases identical to TRBD1. V lost 5 bases and J lost 11; bases outside the gene matches: 18. Germline V gene sequence: CDR1 SEHNR, CDR2 FQNEAQ (reference sequence). CDR3 length equals 16 residues. CDR3 residues: CASSPDREPPQETQHF. The CDR3 nucleotides are TGTGCCAGCAGCCCTGACAGGGAGCCCCCACAAGAGACCCAGCATTTT.

This clonotype appeared a few times. The V call is TRBV2, the J call TRBJ2-5, with TRBD2 matching over 10 bases. CDR3 length equals 14 residues. The V and J ends lost 7 bases and 4 bases, in that order; junction bases with no gene match: 6. Germline V gene sequence: CDR1 SNHLY, CDR2 FYNNEI. The CDR3 loop is CASKGGLAIETQYF. The CDR3 nucleotides read TGTGCCAGCAAAGGGGGACTAGCGATAGAGACCCAGTACTTC.

This clonotype was seen ten or more times. The rearrangement joins TRBV30 to TRBJ1-6; D is undetermined. The CDR3 loop spans 13 amino acids. The germline V gene encodes CDR1 GTSNPN and CDR2 SVGIG (reference sequence). V dropped 2 bases and J dropped 7 bases, with 9 bases sitting between them. CDR3 in DNA: TGTGCCTGGAGTACGGGGAACAATTCACCCCTCCACTTT. It is translated as CAWSTGNNSPLHF.

This clonotype has ten or more counts. The CDR3 DNA follows: TGTGCCAGCAGTGAGTTAGGAAGCGGGGAGAACACTGAAGCTTTCTTT. It codes for CASSELGSGENTEAFF. The chain is built from TRBV25-1 and TRBJ1-1; D gene unclear. CDR3 length: 16 amino acids. CDR1 and CDR2 (germline): MGHDK, SYGVNS. V was pared by 3 bases and J by 1 base, with 15 bases between.

Turning to this clonotype: The conserved final phenylalanine or tryptophan is absent from the CDR3, which likely points to a read error. The chain links TRBV6-1 to TRBJ2-7; the match to TRBD2 covers 13 bases. V shed 7 bases, J shed 2 bases, and the junction held 8 bases outside the gene matches. CDR3 length equals 16 residues. Germline V gene sequence: CDR1 MNHNS, CDR2 SASEGT. CDR3 DNA: TGTGCCAGCACGGGCGGGACTAGCGGGACTACCTACGAGCAGTACCTC. It translates to CASTGGTSGTTYEQYL.

The V and J genes are TRBV29-1 and TRBJ1-2; 8 nucleotides align to TRBD1. V lost 6 bases and J lost 7; bases outside the gene matches: 7. Germline CDR1 SQVTM, CDR2 ANQGSEA. The CDR3 extends over 12 amino acids. CDR3 nucleotides: TGCAGCGTGGACAGGGTCCAGGGTGGCTACACCTTC. Its translation: CSVDRVQGGYTF.

The chain has TRBV7-2 and TRBJ2-7, with D perhaps being TRBD1 or TRBD2 (5 bases each). Germline CDR1 SGHTA, CDR2 FQGNSA. The CDR3 is 14 residues long. V was clipped by 4 bases and J by 6 bases, with 16 bases between them. The CDR3 reads CASSSPGTISEQYF. In DNA, the CDR3 is TGTGCCAGCAGCTCCCCCGGGACCATCTCCGAGCAGTACTTC.

The V call is TRBV15, the J call TRBJ2-3; 12 nucleotides line up with TRBD2. Per germline, CDR1 LNHNV and CDR2 YYDKDF (reference sequence). This CDR3 contains 17 residues. V was clipped by 0 bases and J by 5 bases; unmatched bases: 6. The CDR3 here is CATSREVTSGRRDTQYF. The CDR3 DNA reads as TGTGCCACCAGCAGAGAGGTCACTAGCGGGAGGCGAGATACGCAGTATTTT.

V and J are TRBV5-8 and TRBJ1-2; 8 positions match TRBD1. CDR1 SGHTS and CDR2 YDEGEE come from the germline V gene. The CDR3 is made up of 15 amino acids. With V trimmed by 2 bases and J by 3 bases, 6 bases remained unmatched. CDR3 DNA sequence: TGTGCCAGCAGCTTAGCAGGGGGCATTGACTATGGCTACACCTTC. Translation: CASSLAGGIDYGYTF.

At least ten counts were recorded for this clonotype. This chain uses TRBV5-6 with TRBJ2-7, with TRBD2 matching over 7 bases. The CDR3 is 11 amino acids. CDR1 is SGHDT and CDR2 is YYEEEE in the germline V gene. The V and J ends lost 3 bases and 7 bases, in that order; junction bases with no gene match: 1. CDR3 in DNA: TGTGCCAGCAGCTGGGGGGGGGAGCAGTACTTC. Residues: CASSWGGEQYF. Filled out from reference TRBV5-6 and TRBJ2-7, the complete variable domain reads DAGVTQSPTHLIKTRGQQVTLRCSPKSGHDTVSWYQQALGQGPQFIFQYYEEEERQRGNFPDRFSGHQFPNYSSELNVNALLLGDSALYLCASSWGGEQYFGPGTRLTVT.

The chain recombines TRBV25-1 with TRBJ1-5; D is possibly TRBD1 (6 bases). Germline V gene sequence: CDR1 MGHDK, CDR2 SYGVNS. Between the trimmed V and J ends, which lost 5 bases and 10 bases, there was a span of 18 bases. CDR3 length: 14 amino acids. CDR3 in DNA: TGTGCCAGCAGTTTAACCGGGGGCACTTCACCCCAGCATTTT. The encoded protein is CASSLTGGTSPQHF.

The chain is built from TRBV20-1 and TRBJ2-3, with TRBD2 matching over 8 bases. From germline, CDR1 is DFQATT and CDR2 SNEGSKA (reference sequence). The CDR3 is 14 residues long. V was clipped by 3 bases and J by 1 base; unmatched bases: 3. In DNA form, the CDR3 reads TGCAGTGCTAGCGGGGGGGCCGGCACAGATACGCAGTATTTT. This gives the protein CSASGGAGTDTQYF.